A selection of T cell receptor beta chains follows, all from one sample in a study of blood T cell repertoires in COVID-19. The protocol was immunoSEQ multiplex PCR, while the TCRdb copy is restricted to in-frame clones and leaves out a portion. The profile covers more than 95,000 clones, with approximately 84% appearing a single time and less than 9% taken by the ten largest. Sequenced sample: peripheral blood. These receptors all come from a man in his sixties or seventies with active or convalescent COVID-19. Each CDR3 is given with its conserved first and last residue. The D gene is left open where the match is weak. The size entry is marked missing in some rows and otherwise reads once, few, many or a size class.

-	TRBV7-2	TRBJ1-2	-	TGTGCCAGCAGCAAAGCCCCGCTCCAAGTCGGCTATGGCTACACCTTC	CASSKAPLQVGYGYTF
-	TRBV3-1/TRBV3-2	TRBJ2-7	-	TGTGCCAGCAGCCAAGATAGTAGATCCTACGAGCAGTACTTC	CASSQDSRSYEQYF
-	TRBV28	TRBJ1-2	few	TGTGCCAGCAGTTTGACTGGACAGAACTATGGCTACACCTTC	CASSLTGQNYGYTF
-	TRBV9	TRBJ1-6	-	TGTGCCAGCAGCGTGGGCAGGGATAACTCACCCCTCCACTTT	CASSVGRDNSPLHF
TRBD2	TRBV3-1/TRBV3-2	TRBJ2-5	-	TGTGCCAGCAGGTTGACTAGCGGGGAAGAGACCCAGTACTTC	CASRLTSGEETQYF
-	TRBV10-3	TRBJ1-5	-	TGTGCCATCAGTGTTGCAGGGAGCAATCAGCCCCAGCATTTT	CAISVAGSNQPQHF
-	TRBV24-1	TRBJ1-3	-	TGTGCCACCAGTGATTCAGGACAGCGAAACACCATATATTTT	CATSDSGQRNTIYF
-	TRBV29-1	TRBJ2-5	-	TGCAGCGCTATAGGGGCATCGAGTGAGACCCAGTACTTC	CSAIGASSETQYF
TRBD2	TRBV7-2	TRBJ2-1	-	TGTGCCAGCAGCTTATTTGCGGGAGCCAATGAGCAGTTCTTC	CASSLFAGANEQFF
-	TRBV6-1	TRBJ1-3	-	TGTGCCAGCAGTGGGTCTGGACATAATTCTGGAAACACCATATATTTT	CASSGSGHNSGNTIYF